Listed below are T cell receptor beta chains from one sample, sequenced in a study of blood T cells in healthy people across ages. Using its own MiXCR run on the 5' RACE reads, TCRdb lists one record per CDR3 protein. Of over a million distinct CDR3 sequences in the sample, 20% to 25% were seen once. These records were also assigned to another study, of T cells of mothers and their children.

The specimen was blood. The origin of the receptors is a girl aged 2 to 10 in good health. CDR3s include the opening cysteine and the closing phenylalanine or tryptophan. D genes are given only for firm matches. Clone size appears in some rows only: once, few, many, or a class for an expanded clone.

clone_size	v_call	j_call	d_call	cdr3_aa	cdr3_nt
-	TRBV7-2	TRBJ2-2	-	CASSLTSRGGGELFF	TGTGCCAGCAGCTTAACGTCCAGGGGCGGCGGGGAGCTGTTTTTT
few	TRBV20-1	TRBJ1-1	-	CSAEQSPVLNTEAFF	TGCAGTGCTGAACAGAGCCCCGTCTTGAACACTGAAGCTTTCTTT
-	TRBV18	TRBJ1-2	-	CASSPDDSLGYTF	TGTGCCAGCTCACCGGACGACTCTTTGGGCTACACCTTC
-	TRBV14	TRBJ2-1	-	CASSLSWGGQSSYNEQFF	TGTGCCAGCAGCCTGTCTTGGGGGGGGCAAAGCTCCTACAATGAGCAGTTCTTC
-	TRBV29-1	TRBJ2-7	-	CRVDYDYEQYF	TGCCGCGTTGATTACGATTACGAGCAGTACTTC
few	TRBV6-1	TRBJ1-5	-	CASGDREPQHF	TGTGCCAGCGGTGACAGAGAGCCCCAGCATTTT
-	TRBV7-8	TRBJ2-5	TRBD1	CASSSTTGTWETQYF	TGTGCCAGCAGCTCTACGACAGGGACATGGGAGACCCAGTACTTC
-	TRBV9	TRBJ2-6	-	CASSVARDVRSSGANVLTF	TGTGCCAGCAGCGTAGCCCGGGACGTCCGATCCTCTGGGGCCAACGTTCTGACTTTC
-	TRBV6-1	TRBJ2-5	-	CASRGPNQQETQYF	TGTGCCAGCAGGGGACCCAATCAACAAGAGACCCAGTACTTC
-	TRBV28	TRBJ2-1	TRBD2	CASSSPGGASYNEQFF	TGTGCCAGCAGTTCGCCGGGGGGGGCCTCCTACAATGAGCAGTTCTTC
many	TRBV27	TRBJ2-2	-	CASSGTTGELFF	TGTGCCAGCAGCGGGACCACCGGGGAGCTGTTTTTT
few	TRBV28	TRBJ2-5	TRBD1	CASRSQGEETQYF	TGTGCCAGCAGATCTCAGGGGGAAGAGACCCAGTACTTC
-	TRBV6-5	TRBJ1-1	-	CASSYGGDGTEAFF	TGTGCCAGCAGTTACGGAGGGGACGGCACTGAAGCTTTCTTT
few	TRBV6-6	TRBJ2-7	-	CASRDGLAYEQYF	TGTGCCAGCAGGGATGGACTGGCCTACGAGCAGTACTTC
few	TRBV9	TRBJ2-1	TRBD2	CASSVGGSSGKGNEQFF	TGTGCCAGCAGCGTAGGGGGGTCTAGCGGGAAGGGTAATGAGCAGTTCTTC
-	TRBV29-1	TRBJ2-7	TRBD2	CSVESGRESYEQYF	TGCAGCGTTGAGAGTGGGCGGGAGAGCTACGAGCAGTACTTC